Detailed here is one T cell receptor (beta chain). The CDR3 has 14 amino acids. Germline loops: CDR1 DFQATT, CDR2 SNEGSKA (reference sequence). Trimming took off 2 bases at V and 0 bases at J, with 10 bases between the two ends. This specimen comes from a study of T-cell reconstitution after alpha-beta-depleted transplantation in children. A TCRbeta library incorporating unique molecular identifiers was prepared. One entry per CDR3 protein, called by TCRdb with MiXCR from the PCR reads. The table includes about 400,000 distinct CDR3 sequences, approximately 20% detected once. This TCR was sampled from a human donor who donated a stem cell graft to a child with acute myeloid leukemia. Source: PBMCs from the stem cell graft donor, taken from the stem cell graft. V and J are TRBV20-1 and TRBJ2-5, with D maybe TRBD1 (6 bases). The CDR3 sequence is CSARQGKNQETQYF. In DNA form, the CDR3 reads TGCAGTGCTAGACAGGGGAAGAACCAAGAGACCCAGTACTTC.